The table lists the clone carrying this TCR beta chain with a few counts. Its antigen is currently unknown. Primers for the PCR totalled 60 Vbeta and 13 Jbeta. Sequenced by immunoSEQ multiplex PCR; TCRdb stores in-frame clones only, minus some. The sample comprises a few hundred thousand clones, about 82% of which are singletons, and about 3% rests with the top ten. Germline V lookup: CDR1 SQVTM, CDR2 ANQGSEA. CDR3 length equals 13 residues. Trimming took 3 bases from V and 0 from J, leaving 8 bases between them. These data are taken from a study of cytomegalovirus exposure and HLA in healthy donors. Study-level findings and limits: The presence/absence work took it that sequencing depth was about the same across donors. CMV serostatus was the only recorded immune exposure for donors.

Unrecorded immune exposures were likely, despite nominal health at sampling. The chain links TRBV29-1 to TRBJ1-2, with D unresolved. Source material: PBMCs. The TCR comes from a man aged 30 to 39 in good health and CMV-seronegative. CDR3 residues: CSVDRSANYGYTF. The CDR3 DNA is TGCAGCGTTGACAGGTCAGCTAACTATGGCTACACCTTC.